Below are 10 T cell receptor beta chains sequenced from a single sample in a study of PD-1 blockade in classical Hodgkin lymphoma (dated by TCRdb to the early 2020s). The time point label for this specimen denotes: cycle 2 day 1 (C2D1) of nivolumab. Every trial patient had relapsed following autologous stem cell transplantation, and prior brentuximab vedotin exposure was what differed among cohorts A, B and C. The library came from the immunoSEQ multiplex PCR assay. Sourced from immuneACCESS, this table was stored by TCRdb with only in-frame sequences that have V and J called. A share of the clones is absent; for the studies checked, an unresolved V gene accounts for under half, and the remainder has no known explanation. For this sample there are about 18,000 clones; around 86% appear just once. Less than 15% of the sample lies in the top ten. Sequenced material: peripheral blood mononuclear cells (PBMCs), taken before the second cycle of nivolumab. These TCRs come from a human donor with classical Hodgkin lymphoma.

The chain has TRBV6-1 and TRBJ1-1, with TRBD1 matching 8 bases. J was trimmed by 5 bases and V by 2 bases; bases with no gene match: 4. The CDR3 totals 14 residues. In germline, CDR1 is MNHNS, CDR2 SASEGT. CDR3 residues: CASSEQGAVTEAFF. The CDR3 DNA sequence: TGTGCCAGCAGTGAACAGGGGGCGGTGACTGAAGCTTTCTTT.

The gene calls are TRBV7-9 and TRBJ1-1; 11 nucleotides align to TRBD1. J gave up 2 bases and V 5 bases, and 4 bases lay outside the gene matches. Germline V gene lookup returns CDR1 SEHNR and CDR2 FQNEAQ (reference sequence). The CDR3 runs to 15 residues. CDR3 sequence (DNA): TGTGCCAGCAGCACTCGGACAGGGGGCAACACTGAAGCTTTCTTT. Translating it yields CASSTRTGGNTEAFF.

The gene calls are TRBV13 and TRBJ2-7; possibly TRBD2 for D (6 bases). V was clipped by 1 base and J by 7 bases, with 11 bases between them. The CDR3 sequence is 13 residues long. CDR1 PRHDT and CDR2 FYEKMQ come from the germline V gene (reference sequence). CDR3 in DNA: TGTGCCAGCAGCTTAGCGGGAGTGAGGGAGCAGTACTTC. Translated: CASSLAGVREQYF.

Concerning this clone itself: Distinct nucleotide sequences in the sample also encode this CDR3. This chain's CDR3 is CASKGGVFSGQPQHF. In DNA form, the CDR3 reads TGTGCCAGCAAGGGGGGAGTATTCTCCGGACAGCCCCAGCATTTT. This chain uses TRBV2 with TRBJ1-5; possible D gene TRBD1, 6 bases. V was cut by 7 bases and J by 7 bases, with 20 bases left in between. This CDR3 is 15 amino acids long. Germline CDR1 is SNHLY and CDR2 is FYNNEI.

This clone has only a few counts. The chain links TRBV27 to TRBJ1-2; D unclear. This CDR3 region has 13 residues. Per germline, CDR1 MNHEY and CDR2 SMNVEV (reference sequence). V was pared by 0 bases and J by 4 bases, with 6 bases between. The CDR3 reads CASSLSGSYGYTF. As DNA, the CDR3 is TGTGCCAGCAGTTTATCGGGCTCCTATGGCTACACCTTC.

The chain combines TRBV5-1 with TRBJ2-5, with D possibly matching TRBD1 (6 bases). The germline V and J ends were trimmed by 4 bases and 5 bases, with 12 bases remaining between them. CDR3 length equals 13 residues. Per germline, CDR1 SGHRS and CDR2 YFSETQ. The CDR3: CASSGTGMETQYF. CDR3 DNA: TGCGCCAGCAGCGGTACAGGGATGGAGACCCAGTACTTC.

The V and J genes are TRBV7-9 and TRBJ1-5; D gene ambiguous. The CDR3 spans 13 residues. V was clipped by 4 bases and J by 2 bases, with 6 bases between them. Germline V CDR1 and CDR2: SEHNR, FQNEAQ (reference sequence). CDR3 sequence: CASSSAGNQPQHF. DNA for the CDR3: TGTGCCAGCAGCTCGGCAGGCAATCAGCCCCAGCATTTT. Full variable domain (missing parts from reference TRBV7-9 and TRBJ1-5): DTGVSQNPRHKITKRGQNVTFRCDPISEHNRLYWYRQTLGQGPEFLTYFQNEAQLEKSRLLSDRFSAERPKGSFSTLEIQRTEQGDSAMYLCASSSAGNQPQHFGDGTRLSIL.

The chain recombines TRBV5-1 with TRBJ1-1; D might be TRBD1 (6 bases). The germline V and J ends were trimmed by 2 bases and 5 bases, with 13 bases remaining between them. The CDR3 length is 14 residues. Germline loops: CDR1 SGHRS, CDR2 YFSETQ. CDR3 DNA: TGCGCCAGCAGCTTAACACAGGGTGTAACTGAAGCTTTCTTT. It translates to CASSLTQGVTEAFF.

This chain uses TRBV4-2 with TRBJ1-2; 9 bases align to TRBD1. Losses at the gene ends were 4 bases for V and 0 bases for J; bases not matched to a gene: 12. In germline, CDR1 is LGHNA, CDR2 YNFKEQ. The CDR3 runs to 18 residues. For the CDR3, the DNA is TGTGCCAGCAGCCGAGAGAGACGGACAGGGGAGGCTAACTATGGCTACACCTTC. This sequence encodes CASSRERRTGEANYGYTF.

This clone showed up just once. The chain uses TRBV25-1 and TRBJ2-6; D is ambiguous. Germline V gene data show CDR1 as MGHDK and CDR2 as SYGVNS. The V end lost 9 bases, the J end lost 2 bases, and 14 bases lay between the germline ends. This CDR3 has 15 residues. The CDR3 loop is CARRPQLAGANVLTF. CDR3 in DNA: TGTGCCAGAAGGCCCCAGCTAGCTGGGGCCAACGTCCTGACTTTC.